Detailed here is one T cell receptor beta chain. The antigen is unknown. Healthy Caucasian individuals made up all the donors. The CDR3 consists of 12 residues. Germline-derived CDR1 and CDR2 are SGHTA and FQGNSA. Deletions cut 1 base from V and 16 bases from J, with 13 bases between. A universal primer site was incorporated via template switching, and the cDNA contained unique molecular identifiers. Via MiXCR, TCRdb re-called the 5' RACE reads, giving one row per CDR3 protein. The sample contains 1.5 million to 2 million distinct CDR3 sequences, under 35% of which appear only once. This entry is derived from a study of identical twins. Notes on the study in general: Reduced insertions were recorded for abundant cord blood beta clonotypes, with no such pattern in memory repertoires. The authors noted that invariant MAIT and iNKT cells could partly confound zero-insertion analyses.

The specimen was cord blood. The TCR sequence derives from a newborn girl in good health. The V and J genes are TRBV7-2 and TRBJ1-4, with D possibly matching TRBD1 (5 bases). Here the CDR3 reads CASSLEEGRRFF. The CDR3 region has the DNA TGTGCCAGCAGCTTAGAAGAGGGACGTCGGTTTTTT.